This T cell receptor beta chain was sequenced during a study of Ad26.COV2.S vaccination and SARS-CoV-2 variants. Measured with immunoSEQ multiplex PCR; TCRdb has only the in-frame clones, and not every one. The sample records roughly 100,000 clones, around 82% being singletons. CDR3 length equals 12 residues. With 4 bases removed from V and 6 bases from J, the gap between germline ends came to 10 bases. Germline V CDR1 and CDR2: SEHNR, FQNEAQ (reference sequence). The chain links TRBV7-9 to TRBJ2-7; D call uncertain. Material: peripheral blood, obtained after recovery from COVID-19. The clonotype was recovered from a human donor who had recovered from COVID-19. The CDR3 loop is CASSSRLAEQYF. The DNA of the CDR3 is TGTGCCAGCAGCTCCAGGCTGGCCGAGCAGTACTTC.